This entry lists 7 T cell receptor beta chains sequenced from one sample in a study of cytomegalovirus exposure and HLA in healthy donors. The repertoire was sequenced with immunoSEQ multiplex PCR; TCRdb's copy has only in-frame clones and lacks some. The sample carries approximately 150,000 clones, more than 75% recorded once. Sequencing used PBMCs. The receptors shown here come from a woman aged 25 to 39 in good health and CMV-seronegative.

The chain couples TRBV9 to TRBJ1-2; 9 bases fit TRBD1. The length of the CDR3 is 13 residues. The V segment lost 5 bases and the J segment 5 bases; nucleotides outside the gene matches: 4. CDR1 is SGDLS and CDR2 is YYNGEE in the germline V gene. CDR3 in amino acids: CASRGTGTYGYTF. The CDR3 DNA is TGTGCCAGCAGAGGGACAGGGACGTATGGCTACACCTTC.

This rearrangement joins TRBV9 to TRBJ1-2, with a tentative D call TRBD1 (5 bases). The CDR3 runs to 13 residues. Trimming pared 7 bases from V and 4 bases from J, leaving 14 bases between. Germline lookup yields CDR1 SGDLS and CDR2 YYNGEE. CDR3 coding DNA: TGTGCCAGCGTTGGGGCTCGGAGCTATGGCTACACCTTC. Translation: CASVGARSYGYTF.

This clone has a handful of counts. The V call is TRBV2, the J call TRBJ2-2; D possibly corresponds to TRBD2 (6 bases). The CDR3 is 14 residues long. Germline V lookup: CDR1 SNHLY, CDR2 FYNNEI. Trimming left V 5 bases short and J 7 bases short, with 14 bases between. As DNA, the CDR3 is TGTGCCAGCAGTATGGGACTTAGGGGCGGGGAGCTGTTTTTT. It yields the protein CASSMGLRGGELFF.

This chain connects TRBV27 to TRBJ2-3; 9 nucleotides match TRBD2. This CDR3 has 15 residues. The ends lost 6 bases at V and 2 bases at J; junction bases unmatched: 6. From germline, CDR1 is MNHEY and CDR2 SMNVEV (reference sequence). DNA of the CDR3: TGTGCCAGCAGGGTGGCTAGCGGGGCCACAGATACGCAGTATTTT. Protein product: CASRVASGATDTQYF.

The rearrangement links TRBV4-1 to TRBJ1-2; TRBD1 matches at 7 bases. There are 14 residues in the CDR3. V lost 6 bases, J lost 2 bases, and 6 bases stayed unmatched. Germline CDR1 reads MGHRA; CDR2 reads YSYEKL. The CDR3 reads CASRGDSLNYGYTF. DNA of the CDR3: TGCGCCAGCAGAGGGGACAGCCTAAACTATGGCTACACCTTC.

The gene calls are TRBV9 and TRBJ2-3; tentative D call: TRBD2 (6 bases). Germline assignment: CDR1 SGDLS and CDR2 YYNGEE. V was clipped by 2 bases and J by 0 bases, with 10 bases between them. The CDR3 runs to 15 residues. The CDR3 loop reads CASSVAGLSTDTQYF. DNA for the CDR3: TGTGCCAGCAGCGTGGCGGGACTCAGCACAGATACGCAGTATTTT.

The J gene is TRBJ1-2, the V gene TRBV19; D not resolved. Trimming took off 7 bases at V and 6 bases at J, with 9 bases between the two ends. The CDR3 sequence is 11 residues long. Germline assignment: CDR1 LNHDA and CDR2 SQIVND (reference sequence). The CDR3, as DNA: TGTGCCAGTAAGTCCGGTCATGGCTACACCTTC. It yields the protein CASKSGHGYTF.